This TCR beta chain was sequenced for a study of Ad26.COV2.S vaccination and SARS-CoV-2 variants. About the study: Administration of Ad26.COV2.S was intramuscular, either once or twice 56 days apart.

Germline CDR1 and CDR2: SGHNT and YYREEE (reference sequence). V shed 7 bases and J 3 bases; nucleotides not matched to a gene: 28. CDR3 length equals 20 residues. The data were produced by immunoSEQ multiplex PCR, yet TCRdb's version contains in-frame clones alone and is incomplete. Among about 320,000 clones listed, about 86% were seen once. Study-wide results and limits: Researchers reported similar non-spike TCR breadth in vaccine and placebo recipients. Placebo recipients had lower spike-specific TCR breadth than vaccine recipients.

Ten or more counts support this clone. Its target is unknown. Treatment described: 15 to 20 received Ad26.COV2.S at low or high dose, single or two shots; roughly five received placebo; per-sample allocation not given. Sample collection was performed on day 63 after the first vaccine or placebo injection. An adult donor aged 18-55 years was enrolled in Boston. Sequencing used peripheral blood, obtained in a trial of Ad26.COV2.S vaccine versus placebo. The chain joins TRBV5-4 to TRBJ2-7; 7 nucleotides line up with TRBD1. The TCR originated in a person aged 18 to 59 who received the Ad26.COV2.S COVID-19 vaccine or a placebo. CDR3 amino acids: CASGPSPGQRDTKADYEQYF. Written as DNA, the CDR3 is TGTGCCAGCGGGCCTAGCCCGGGACAGAGAGACACTAAAGCCGACTACGAGCAGTACTTC.